This TCR beta chain originates from a study of blood T cell repertoires in COVID-19. Study-wide context: Whether acute or convalescent, the COVID-19 samples came from the United States, Italy and Spain. Sources were T cells, B-cell-depleted T cells, or PBMCs; the material itself was cDNA or gDNA.

In the original workflow: Amplifying reference gene primers gave estimates of nucleated cell counts. Repertoires were generated with immunoSEQ multiplex PCR, while TCRdb's copy carries only in-frame clones and drops some. V, J and clone size are those of that table, while D and trimming were read from the DNA. The sample gives fewer than 300,000 clones, just over 90% of which show up once; around 2% is in the top ten. A Seattle source enrolled patients during active infection and followed them longitudinally. CDR3 length: 12 residues. Between the trimmed V and J ends, which lost 3 bases and 1 base, there was a span of 4 bases. The germline V gene encodes CDR1 SGHVS and CDR2 FNYEAQ.

The chain uses TRBV7-6 and TRBJ2-7; D remains ambiguous. The sequence came from a woman aged 30 to 39 with COVID-19, enrolled during active disease. The sample consisted of peripheral blood. The CDR3 here is CASSFGSYEQYF. CDR3 bases: TGTGCCAGCAGCTTCGGGTCCTACGAGCAGTACTTC.